The sequence of this TCR beta chain was determined in a study of blood T cell repertoires in COVID-19. Overall study: Sources were T cells, B-cell-depleted T cells, or PBMCs; the material itself was cDNA or gDNA.

As processed by the authors: Estimated nucleated cell counts came from reference gene primer amplification. This table comes from immunoSEQ multiplex PCR, and its TCRdb copy is limited to in-frame clones, with some not included. V, J and clone size were drawn from that table, and D and trimming were deduced from the DNA. The sample has 25,000 to 30,000 clones, approximately 83% seen once. The V end was cut by 0 bases, the J end by 3 bases, with 6 bases between. CDR1 is LGHNA, CDR2 YSLEER, per germline. The CDR3 has 13 residues. The receptor's source is a human donor in a cohort sampled during active COVID-19. The chain couples TRBV4-3 to TRBJ2-7, with D hard to call. Sequences were obtained from peripheral blood. The CDR3 protein is CASSQDISYEQYF. The CDR3 nucleotides are TGCGCCAGCAGCCAAGATATCAGCTACGAGCAGTACTTC.